One sample yielded the 4 T cell receptor beta chains listed below, sequenced in a study of blood T cell repertoires in COVID-19. Libraries were prepared by immunoSEQ multiplex PCR; TCRdb keeps only in-frame clonotypes and omits some of them. This repertoire shows some 300,000 clones, 85% to 90% found once; its top ten account for 5.5% to 8%. The specimen was peripheral blood. The receptor set was obtained from a woman aged 45-60 years with COVID-19, enrolled during active disease.

The CDR3 nucleotides are TGTGCCAGCACCGAAACGGGACAAATAGCCTACGAGCAGTACTTC. Translating gives CASTETGQIAYEQYF. This rearrangement joins TRBV21-1 to TRBJ2-7; the table assigns TRBD1, which was not confirmed against the DNA. TRBV21-1 is a known pseudogene. The CDR3 runs to 15 residues.

The rearrangement uses TRBV7-9 and TRBJ2-1; the match to TRBD2 covers 10 bases. Germline loops: CDR1 SEHNR, CDR2 FQNEAQ (reference sequence). There are 16 residues in the CDR3. The V and J ends lost 5 bases and 7 bases, in that order; junction bases with no gene match: 11. CDR3 amino acids: CASSISSGSLGNEQFF. CDR3 nucleotides: TGTGCCAGCAGCATATCTAGCGGGAGCCTAGGGAATGAGCAGTTCTTC.

The chain links TRBV27 to TRBJ2-7; TRBD1 is a possible D gene (7 bases). CDR3 size: 15 residues. The germline V and J ends were trimmed by 3 bases and 0 bases, with 12 bases remaining between them. CDR1 MNHEY and CDR2 SMNVEV come from the germline V gene (reference sequence). The CDR3 DNA follows: TGTGCCAGCAGTTTGGGGGGACAGCTCTCCTACGAGCAGTACTTC. It is translated as CASSLGGQLSYEQYF.

The chain has TRBV6-9 and TRBJ1-6; the D is unclear. Trimming cost V 6 bases and J 12 bases, with 6 bases left between them. The CDR3 is made up of 10 amino acids. From germline, CDR1 is MNHGY and CDR2 SVAAGI. CDR3 sequence (DNA): TGTGCCAGCAGCCCCATACCCCTCCACTTT. It translates to CASSPIPLHF.